The clone carrying this T cell receptor (beta chain) was counted a few times. The sample comes from a study of blood T cell repertoires in COVID-19. Study-level background: Material from acute and convalescent COVID-19 was sourced from the United States, Italy and Spain. Sample material is recorded as cDNA or gDNA derived from T cells, B-cell-depleted T cells, or PBMCs.

Germline trimming cut 4 bases from V and 1 base from J; bases unmatched to any gene: 9. The CDR3 has 17 amino acids. Germline V gene data show CDR1 as LGHDT and CDR2 as YNNKEL (reference sequence). In the source study's methods: How many nucleated cells were present was estimated from reference gene primer amplification. This table comes from immunoSEQ multiplex PCR, and its TCRdb copy is limited to in-frame clones, with some not included. The DNA gave D and trimming, while V, J and clone size come from that table. The sample yields about 74,000 clones, roughly 81% seen once. This chain links TRBV3-1 (or the pseudogene TRBV3-2) with TRBJ2-3; 9 positions agree with TRBD2. Sequencing was carried out using peripheral blood. The origin of this receptor is a man aged 65 to 79 with acute or convalescent COVID-19. CDR3 coding DNA: TGTGCCAGCAGCCGCACCCCAGCGGGAGGACGCACAGATACGCAGTATTTT. As protein: CASSRTPAGGRTDTQYF.